Listed below are T cell receptor beta chains from one sample, sequenced in a study of vaccination and CD4 T cells after COVID-19. The antigens of these receptors remain unknown. TCRdb recomputed calls from the PCR reads with MiXCR, one row per CDR3 protein. Among some 21,000 distinct CDR3 sequences, roughly 46% were seen once, and the ten largest hold about 13%. Specimen: CD4+ T cells from blood, cultured in vitro, collected about 7 months after SARS-CoV-2 vaccination. Receptor source: a human donor who had recovered from COVID-19. The CDR3 runs from the conserved cysteine through the conserved F or W. Fields, in order: V gene, J gene, clone size, D gene, CDR3 protein, CDR3 DNA. A D gene is named only where the DNA matches it firmly. Clone size is shown for a subset of rows, as once, few, many or a class of expanded clone.

V gene: TRBV20-1; J gene: TRBJ2-1; clone size: -; D gene: -; CDR3 protein: CSARDRSSRSYYNEQFF; CDR3 DNA: TGCAGTGCTAGAGATCGGTCTTCGCGCAGTTACTACAATGAGCAGTTCTTC
V gene: TRBV6-1; J gene: TRBJ2-5; clone size: few; D gene: TRBD2; CDR3 protein: CASSAGGAGLAGRETQYF; CDR3 DNA: TGTGCCAGCAGTGCCGGGGGAGCGGGACTAGCGGGGAGGGAGACCCAGTACTTC
V gene: TRBV18; J gene: TRBJ2-7; clone size: -; D gene: TRBD1; CDR3 protein: CASSPTGDEQYF; CDR3 DNA: TGTGCCAGCTCACCGACAGGGGATGAGCAGTACTTC
V gene: TRBV5-4; J gene: TRBJ2-7; clone size: few; D gene: -; CDR3 protein: CASSRGVDEQYF; CDR3 DNA: TGTGCCAGCTCTCGGGGAGTGGACGAGCAGTACTTC
V gene: TRBV20-1; J gene: TRBJ2-7; clone size: -; D gene: TRBD2; CDR3 protein: CSALAGGRDYEQYF; CDR3 DNA: TGCAGTGCTTTAGCGGGGGGGCGGGACTACGAGCAGTACTTC
V gene: TRBV20-1; J gene: TRBJ2-3; clone size: few; D gene: TRBD2; CDR3 protein: CSALAGRTDTQYF; CDR3 DNA: TGCAGTGCGTTAGCGGGTAGGACAGATACGCAGTATTTT
V gene: TRBV27; J gene: TRBJ2-5; clone size: few; D gene: TRBD2; CDR3 protein: CASSPMMAGGPETQYF; CDR3 DNA: TGTGCCAGCAGTCCCATGATGGCGGGAGGGCCTGAGACCCAGTACTTC
V gene: TRBV12-3/TRBV12-4; J gene: TRBJ2-7; clone size: -; D gene: -; CDR3 protein: CASSLRVAGYEQYF; CDR3 DNA: TGTGCCAGCAGTTTGAGGGTTGCAGGCTACGAGCAGTACTTC
V gene: TRBV7-9; J gene: TRBJ1-2; clone size: -; D gene: -; CDR3 protein: CASSRWGGENYGYTF; CDR3 DNA: TGTGCCAGCAGCCGATGGGGTGGGGAAAACTATGGCTACACCTTC
V gene: TRBV20-1; J gene: TRBJ1-1; clone size: -; D gene: -; CDR3 protein: CSANSDTEAFF; CDR3 DNA: TGCAGTGCTAATTCCGACACTGAAGCTTTCTTT
V gene: TRBV7-6; J gene: TRBJ2-7; clone size: -; D gene: -; CDR3 protein: CASSSLTGPGEQYF; CDR3 DNA: TGTGCCAGCAGCTCGCTCACAGGACCTGGGGAGCAGTACTTC
V gene: TRBV7-2; J gene: TRBJ2-3; clone size: -; D gene: TRBD1; CDR3 protein: CASSIRTGGTDTQYF; CDR3 DNA: TGTGCCAGCAGCATCCGGACAGGGGGCACAGATACGCAGTATTTT
V gene: TRBV20-1; J gene: TRBJ2-7; clone size: -; D gene: -; CDR3 protein: CSARDSAAVEHEQYF; CDR3 DNA: TGCAGTGCTAGAGATTCCGCGGCCGTAGAGCACGAGCAGTACTTC
V gene: TRBV6-1; J gene: TRBJ2-1; clone size: once; D gene: -; CDR3 protein: CASTPLGVGAGNNEQFF; CDR3 DNA: TGTGCCAGCACCCCACTGGGCGTGGGGGCCGGTAACAATGAGCAGTTCTTC
V gene: TRBV29-1; J gene: TRBJ1-2; clone size: -; D gene: TRBD1; CDR3 protein: CSVEDPRQGVHYGYTF; CDR3 DNA: TGCAGCGTTGAAGATCCCCGACAGGGGGTACACTATGGCTACACCTTC
V gene: TRBV20-1; J gene: TRBJ2-5; clone size: few; D gene: TRBD2; CDR3 protein: CSAKTSGGANSQETQYF; CDR3 DNA: TGCAGTGCCAAGACTAGCGGGGGGGCTAACTCCCAAGAGACCCAGTACTTC
V gene: TRBV11-3; J gene: TRBJ2-7; clone size: -; D gene: -; CDR3 protein: CASSLDPTRGYEQYF; CDR3 DNA: TGTGCCAGCAGCTTAGATCCCACCCGGGGCTACGAGCAGTACTTC
V gene: TRBV20-1; J gene: TRBJ2-3; clone size: -; D gene: TRBD2; CDR3 protein: CSASGRIYDTQYF; CDR3 DNA: TGCAGTGCTAGCGGGAGGATTTACGATACGCAGTATTTT
V gene: TRBV5-6; J gene: TRBJ2-6; clone size: once; D gene: -; CDR3 protein: CASSLGVSGANVLTF; CDR3 DNA: TGTGCCAGCAGCTTGGGAGTCTCTGGGGCCAACGTCCTGACTTTC
V gene: TRBV20-1; J gene: TRBJ2-7; clone size: -; D gene: -; CDR3 protein: CSAKGDSREQYF; CDR3 DNA: TGCAGTGCTAAAGGGGATTCACGCGAGCAGTACTTC
V gene: TRBV6-5; J gene: TRBJ1-5; clone size: -; D gene: -; CDR3 protein: CASSYSRWGQPQHF; CDR3 DNA: TGTGCCAGCAGTTACTCGAGGTGGGGCCAGCCCCAGCATTTT
V gene: TRBV19; J gene: TRBJ1-5; clone size: few; D gene: TRBD1; CDR3 protein: CASIGQGPTPQHF; CDR3 DNA: TGTGCCAGTATTGGACAGGGCCCTACTCCCCAGCATTTT
V gene: TRBV20-1; J gene: TRBJ1-5; clone size: -; D gene: -; CDR3 protein: CSARNRQGQQPQHF; CDR3 DNA: TGCAGTGCTAGGAATCGGCAGGGCCAACAGCCCCAGCATTTT
V gene: TRBV20-1; J gene: TRBJ2-1; clone size: -; D gene: TRBD2; CDR3 protein: CSGLARLSYNEQFF; CDR3 DNA: TGCAGTGGACTAGCGCGTCTCTCCTACAATGAGCAGTTCTTC
V gene: TRBV12-3/TRBV12-4; J gene: TRBJ2-1; clone size: -; D gene: TRBD2; CDR3 protein: CASSFSTSAYNEQFF; CDR3 DNA: TGTGCCAGCAGTTTCAGCACTAGCGCCTACAATGAGCAGTTCTTC
V gene: TRBV24-1; J gene: TRBJ2-3; clone size: -; D gene: -; CDR3 protein: CATSDPSTDTQYF; CDR3 DNA: TGTGCCACCAGTGACCCTAGCACAGATACGCAGTATTTT
V gene: TRBV6-1; J gene: TRBJ2-7; clone size: -; D gene: TRBD1; CDR3 protein: CASRPGQTYEQYF; CDR3 DNA: TGTGCCAGCAGGCCGGGACAGACCTACGAGCAGTACTTC
V gene: TRBV2; J gene: TRBJ1-2; clone size: -; D gene: TRBD1; CDR3 protein: CASSAQGEFGGYTF; CDR3 DNA: TGTGCCAGCAGTGCCCAGGGGGAATTCGGTGGCTACACCTTC
V gene: TRBV25-1; J gene: TRBJ1-2; clone size: -; D gene: -; CDR3 protein: CASSEQGNGYTF; CDR3 DNA: TGTGCCAGCAGTGAACAGGGGAATGGCTACACCTTC
V gene: TRBV5-4; J gene: TRBJ2-5; clone size: few; D gene: TRBD2; CDR3 protein: CASSWSRAGGSETQYF; CDR3 DNA: TGTGCCAGCAGCTGGAGTAGAGCGGGAGGCAGTGAGACCCAGTACTTC
V gene: TRBV9; J gene: TRBJ1-6; clone size: -; D gene: TRBD1; CDR3 protein: CASSVGPGGNPSSLHF; CDR3 DNA: TGTGCCAGCAGCGTAGGGCCAGGGGGCAACCCCTCGTCCCTCCACTTT
V gene: TRBV4-1; J gene: TRBJ2-3; clone size: -; D gene: -; CDR3 protein: CASSQQGTRLDTQYF; CDR3 DNA: TGCGCCAGCAGCCAACAGGGCACAAGGTTGGATACGCAGTATTTT
V gene: TRBV7-2; J gene: TRBJ2-7; clone size: -; D gene: TRBD2; CDR3 protein: CASSPFPGLADYEQYF; CDR3 DNA: TGTGCCAGCAGCCCATTCCCGGGACTAGCGGATTACGAGCAGTACTTC
V gene: TRBV10-3; J gene: TRBJ1-2; clone size: medium-sized; D gene: -; CDR3 protein: CAINGPEGGYTF; CDR3 DNA: TGTGCCATCAATGGCCCGGAGGGTGGCTACACCTTC
V gene: TRBV10-3; J gene: TRBJ2-7; clone size: few; D gene: -; CDR3 protein: CAISESIERSYEQYF; CDR3 DNA: TGTGCCATCAGTGAGTCGATTGAGCGGTCCTACGAGCAGTACTTC
V gene: TRBV6-5; J gene: TRBJ2-7; clone size: once; D gene: TRBD2; CDR3 protein: CASSYRGLGTYEQYF; CDR3 DNA: TGTGCCAGCAGTTACCGAGGACTAGGGACCTACGAGCAGTACTTC
V gene: TRBV6-5; J gene: TRBJ1-5; clone size: -; D gene: -; CDR3 protein: CASSYPGQPQHF; CDR3 DNA: TGTGCCAGCAGTTACCCTGGTCAGCCCCAGCATTTT
V gene: TRBV6-4; J gene: TRBJ1-2; clone size: -; D gene: -; CDR3 protein: CASSERTGANYGYTF; CDR3 DNA: TGTGCCAGCAGTGAGCGAACAGGAGCTAACTATGGCTACACCTTC
V gene: TRBV24-1; J gene: TRBJ2-3; clone size: -; D gene: -; CDR3 protein: CATSGGQSTDTQYF; CDR3 DNA: TGTGCCACCAGTGGCGGGCAGAGCACAGATACGCAGTATTTT
V gene: TRBV4-2; J gene: TRBJ1-5; clone size: -; D gene: TRBD1; CDR3 protein: CASSQGTGDGPNQPQHF; CDR3 DNA: TGTGCCAGCAGCCAAGGGACAGGGGACGGCCCCAATCAGCCCCAGCATTTT
V gene: TRBV6-1; J gene: TRBJ2-7; clone size: few; D gene: TRBD1; CDR3 protein: CATKTGRGQGIFYEQYF; CDR3 DNA: TGTGCCACTAAGACCGGACGAGGACAGGGGATTTTCTACGAGCAGTACTTC
V gene: TRBV5-4; J gene: TRBJ2-1; clone size: -; D gene: -; CDR3 protein: CASSPGGTYNEQFF; CDR3 DNA: TGTGCCAGCAGTCCCGGGGGCACCTACAATGAGCAGTTCTTC
V gene: TRBV20-1; J gene: TRBJ2-3; clone size: -; D gene: TRBD2; CDR3 protein: CSASGGRSTQYF; CDR3 DNA: TGCAGTGCTAGTGGCGGGAGGTCTACGCAGTATTTT
V gene: TRBV19; J gene: TRBJ2-5; clone size: -; D gene: -; CDR3 protein: CASSIGLLETQYF; CDR3 DNA: TGTGCCAGTAGTATTGGGCTACTAGAGACCCAGTACTTC
V gene: TRBV20-1; J gene: TRBJ2-5; clone size: few; D gene: -; CDR3 protein: CSARDGRGTWGETQYF; CDR3 DNA: TGCAGTGCTAGAGATGGTCGAGGAACTTGGGGGGAGACCCAGTACTTC
V gene: TRBV15; J gene: TRBJ1-3; clone size: -; D gene: TRBD1; CDR3 protein: CATSTGGDGNTIYF; CDR3 DNA: TGTGCCACCAGCACAGGGGGCGATGGAAACACCATATATTTT